This entry lists 12 T cell receptor beta chains sequenced from one sample in a study of tumor and adjacent non-tumor tissue in lung cancer. Three rounds of nested PCR, following a modified ARM-PCR protocol, produced the TCRbeta library. From the multiplex PCR reads, TCRdb called clonotypes with MiXCR, one entry per CDR3 protein. Among under 150,000 distinct CDR3 sequences, about 66% were seen once, and the ten largest hold roughly 12%. The template was RNA from unsorted bulk tissue. The sequencing sample was made of lung tumor tissue. These TCRs come from a man aged 25-40 years with non-small cell lung cancer.

At least ten counts were recorded for this clonotype. V gene TRBV5-4 combines with J gene TRBJ2-2; no clear D. V lost 0 bases, J lost 2 bases, and 5 bases lay in between. The CDR3 has 14 residues. CDR1 SGHNT and CDR2 YYREEE come from the germline V gene (reference sequence). The CDR3 DNA reads as TGTGCCAGCAGCTTGGCGCTTAACACCGGGGAGCTGTTTTTT. This gives the protein CASSLALNTGELFF.

This clonotype was observed at least ten times. This chain joins TRBV10-3 and TRBJ2-1; no clear D. With 7 bases removed from V and 0 bases from J, the gap between germline ends came to 16 bases. The CDR3 runs to 16 residues. Germline CDR1 ENHRY, CDR2 SYGVKD. The CDR3 DNA reads TGTGCCATCAAGTTTGGGCAGGCCTCCTCCTACAATGAGCAGTTCTTC. This encodes CAIKFGQASSYNEQFF.

About this clonotype itself: A read error may be the cause here, since a much bigger clone is one base away. The J gene is TRBJ2-5, the V gene TRBV12-3 or TRBV12-4; possibly TRBD2 for D (6 bases). CDR3 length: 14 amino acids. The CDR3 DNA follows: TGTGCCAGCACCTTGGGGGGTACCCCCGGGACCCTGTACTTC. It specifies CASTLGGTPGTLYF.

Details on this clonotype: A much more abundant neighbour one base away suggests this may be a read error. J is TRBJ2-7 and V is TRBV12-3 or TRBV12-4; D ambiguous. The CDR3 is made up of 11 amino acids. The CDR3 DNA reads TGTGCCAGCAGTTTATCCTACGAGCCGTACTTC. Residues: CASSLSYEPYF.

The table lists this clonotype with many counts. V and J are TRBV12-3 or TRBV12-4 and TRBJ2-5, with a possible D match to TRBD1 (6 bases). The ends were cut back, 3 bases at V and 5 bases at J, with 10 bases in the middle. This CDR3 spans 13 amino acids. The chain's CDR3 is CASSLGAGETQYF. CDR3 nucleotide sequence: TGTGCCAGCAGTTTGGGGGCTGGGGAGACCCAGTACTTC.

The chain couples TRBV20-1 to TRBJ2-3; 9 nucleotides agree with TRBD2. J gave up 11 bases and V 6 bases, and 15 bases lay outside the gene matches. The CDR3 consists of 14 residues. CDR1 and CDR2 from the germline V gene are DFQATT and SNEGSKA (reference sequence). Written as DNA, the CDR3 is TGCAGTGCGAGACTGGCGGGAGGGGTAAATATGCAGTATTTT. Translation gives CSARLAGGVNMQYF.

This clonotype was counted ten times or more. This sequence joins TRBV6-5 and TRBJ2-1, with TRBD1 as a possible D gene (6 bases). Deletions cut 7 bases from V and 8 bases from J, with 15 bases between. The CDR3 extends over 13 amino acids. CDR1 is MNHEY and CDR2 is SVGAGI in the germline V gene. Here the CDR3 reads CASTEQGRDEQFF. Here the CDR3 DNA reads TGTGCCAGCACTGAACAGGGAAGGGATGAGCAGTTCTTC.

Comment on this clonotype: A much more abundant neighbour one base away suggests this may be a read error. The chain couples TRBV20-1 to TRBJ2-7, with TRBD2 matching over 9 bases. Germline V gives CDR1 DFQATT, CDR2 SNEGSKA (reference sequence). The CDR3 is 16 residues long. CDR3 nucleotide sequence: TGCAGTGCTAGTAGTGTTAGCGGGAGAATAATCTACGAGCCGTACTTC. It codes for CSASSVSGRIIYEPYF.

This rearrangement joins TRBV30 to TRBJ1-2; no reliable D call. The CDR3 sequence is 11 residues long. CDR1 and CDR2 (germline): GTSNPN, SVGIG (reference sequence). V was trimmed by 1 base and J by 5 bases, leaving 5 bases between them. In nucleotides, the CDR3 is TGTGCCTGGAGTGGTGCTTATGGCTACACCTTC. It yields the protein CAWSGAYGYTF.

This chain connects TRBV20-1 to TRBJ2-3; 7 bases match TRBD2. V trimming: 3 bases; J trimming: 4 bases; junction bases outside the gene matches: 10. This CDR3 is built from 15 residues. Germline CDR1 DFQATT, CDR2 SNEGSKA (reference sequence). CDR3 nucleotide sequence: TGCAGTGCTAGTTCCCGCGGGGGTGGGGCAGATACGCAGTATTTT. Encoded protein: CSASSRGGGADTQYF.

CDR3 bases: TGTGCCTGGAGTCCAGTGACAGGGGTAGACGAGCAGTACTTC. Translating gives CAWSPVTGVDEQYF. V is TRBV30 and J is TRBJ2-7; 8 bases are a match to TRBD1. Germline assignment: CDR1 GTSNPN and CDR2 SVGIG (reference sequence). J gave up 5 bases and V 2 bases, and 8 bases lay outside the gene matches. The CDR3 sequence is 14 residues long.

Comments on this clonotype: At one boundary the junction diverges from the germline segment, which might be a read error. J is TRBJ2-3 and V is TRBV11-3, with 13 bases lining up with TRBD2. The length of the CDR3 is 16 residues. CDR1 is SGHNT, CDR2 YENEEA, per germline. This CDR3 reads CSSSLLAGGPGDTQYF. The DNA of the CDR3 is TGTTCCAGCAGCCTACTAGCGGGAGGGCCAGGAGATACGCAGTATTTT.